The TCR beta chain under discussion was sequenced for a study of shared clonotypes between healthy human individuals. Deep-level assay runs were performed. Produced via immunoSEQ multiplex PCR; TCRdb's table is partial and in-frame only. The sample yields about half a million clones, 60% to 80% seen once. The CDR3 contains 16 residues. Germline V lookup: CDR1 SGHAT, CDR2 FQDESV (reference sequence). Trimming took 3 bases from V and 0 from J, leaving 11 bases between them. The donors, healthy adults who were HIV-negative, had experienced no recent acute infections or vaccinations. Sequences were obtained from PBMCs. The sequence was obtained from a woman aged 40 to 50 in good health. Some clones in this sample may be carry-over from other donors' samples. This chain joins TRBV11-1 and TRBJ2-2; D is unclear. The CDR3 DNA reads as TGTGCCAGCAGCTTTGTCCTAGGCCCGAACACCGGGGAGCTGTTTTTT. It encodes CASSFVLGPNTGELFF. Full variable domain (remainder filled in from reference TRBV11-1 and TRBJ2-2): EAEVAQSPRYKITEKSQAVAFWCDPISGHATLYWYRQILGQGPELLVQFQDESVVDDSQLPKDRFSAERLKGVDSTLKIQPAELGDSAMYLCASSFVLGPNTGELFFGEGSRLTVL.